These T cell receptor beta chains were read from a single sample in a study of blood T cells in healthy people across ages. TCRdb reprocessed the 5' RACE reads with MiXCR, giving one entry per CDR3 protein. The repertoire consists of 1.5 million or so distinct CDR3 sequences, with less than 45% occurring once and the leading ten covering about 4%. Sequencing was carried out using blood. All receptors come from a woman aged 18-29 years in good health. The CDR3 runs from the conserved cysteine through the conserved F or W. Size is stated for part of the rows, as once, few or many counts, or as a class when the clone is expanded.

J gene	V gene	clone size	CDR3 protein
TRBJ1-1	TRBV2	-	CASSEEGVTEAFF
TRBJ2-5	TRBV9	-	CASSVGGLAEETQYF
TRBJ2-3	TRBV5-1	-	CASSPGLVIGDTQYF
TRBJ2-1	TRBV4-1	-	CASSQGRPPTYNEQFF
TRBJ1-2	TRBV7-2	few	CASSFGPYDNYGYTF
TRBJ2-5	TRBV12-3/TRBV12-4	-	CASSFNRVEQYF
TRBJ1-5	TRBV9	-	CASSENAGVKPQHF
TRBJ2-3	TRBV11-3	few	CASSLLVGTDTQYF
TRBJ2-1	TRBV20-1	-	CSALAGESYNEQFF
TRBJ2-7	TRBV27	once	CASSFIAGGPSYNEQYF
TRBJ1-4	TRBV20-1	few	CSARKIAPTGAESEKLFF
TRBJ2-3	TRBV25-1	-	CASSVKSAGSTDTQYF
TRBJ2-7	TRBV28	-	CAGGQGYEQYF
TRBJ1-2	TRBV6-1	few	CASSEYQNYGYTF
TRBJ2-2	TRBV5-6	-	CASSLPPDSGELFF
TRBJ2-7	TRBV6-1	once	CASSDYVGPSSRSYEQYF
TRBJ2-7	TRBV29-1	-	CSAGDSPDEQYF
TRBJ2-1	TRBV20-1	few	CSARSGSLYNEQFF
TRBJ1-4	TRBV28	few	CASSNRQAEFNEKLFF
TRBJ2-1	TRBV29-1	few	CSVAEYYEQFF
TRBJ1-6	TRBV20-1	-	CSARDRRQGWAGIALHF
TRBJ2-1	TRBV27	-	CASSGLPSGSYNEQFF
TRBJ1-5	TRBV10-3	few	CAISESEDSNQPQHF
TRBJ2-1	TRBV24-1	few	CATSDLTGTGKFF
TRBJ2-7	TRBV20-1	-	CSAMRETYEQYF
TRBJ2-1	TRBV12-3/TRBV12-4	-	CASSLTGGASPYNEQFF
TRBJ2-7	TRBV7-9	many	CASSPRGSYEQYF
TRBJ2-3	TRBV20-1	few	CSARGLAGGLSTDTQYF
TRBJ2-1	TRBV20-1	-	CSAWTSGVINEQFF
TRBJ2-7	TRBV11-2	-	CASSLSPQHTYEQYF
TRBJ2-7	TRBV28	many	CASRQGPYEQYF
TRBJ2-3	TRBV18	-	CASSGMGDTQYF
TRBJ2-1	TRBV20-1	-	CSAWEGGSGHNEQFF
TRBJ2-7	TRBV5-1	-	CASSQGHVNYEQYF
TRBJ2-5	TRBV20-1	-	CSARDRGTARETQYF
TRBJ2-3	TRBV11-2	few	CASSAQRADTQYF
TRBJ2-1	TRBV12-3/TRBV12-4	-	CASSLALPASSYNEQFF
TRBJ2-1	TRBV28	few	CASDGGAYNEQFF
TRBJ2-5	TRBV7-2	once	CASSSNLLETQYF
TRBJ2-1	TRBV20-1	-	CSATKPGPDNEQFF
TRBJ2-2	TRBV6-5	-	CASLRQGTLAGELFF
TRBJ2-7	TRBV6-6	-	CASSYSEVYEQYF
TRBJ2-7	TRBV4-1	-	CASSQVSGGLYEQYF
TRBJ1-2	TRBV11-2	-	CASSLDEGIAGYTF
TRBJ2-5	TRBV24-1	once	CATSSTGRDEQYF